This T cell receptor (beta chain) was captured by sequencing in a study of T cells expressing NK-cell markers. The germline V gene encodes CDR1 SEHNR and CDR2 FQNEAQ (reference sequence). This CDR3 contains 14 residues. TCRdb reprocessed the 5' RACE reads and stores each CDR3 protein as one record, lacking DNA. The table gives roughly 300,000 distinct CDR3 sequences; the top ten clones make up more than 3.5% of it. Details on this clonotype: Its cognate antigen is unknown.

Regarding the study as a whole: In a few donors, dominant clonotypes made up about 25-65% of CD3+CD56-NKG2C+ cells.

Sequencing was carried out using blood T cells: a sorted CD56 or NKG2C T cell subset, CD4+ or CD8+ T cells, or bulk PBMC T cells (not recorded which). This TCR came from a woman aged 18 to 69 in good health. The rearrangement uses TRBV7-9 and TRBJ2-1; TCRdb names TRBD2, which stays unverified in the absence of DNA. CDR3 loop: CASRKTGPSGEQFF.